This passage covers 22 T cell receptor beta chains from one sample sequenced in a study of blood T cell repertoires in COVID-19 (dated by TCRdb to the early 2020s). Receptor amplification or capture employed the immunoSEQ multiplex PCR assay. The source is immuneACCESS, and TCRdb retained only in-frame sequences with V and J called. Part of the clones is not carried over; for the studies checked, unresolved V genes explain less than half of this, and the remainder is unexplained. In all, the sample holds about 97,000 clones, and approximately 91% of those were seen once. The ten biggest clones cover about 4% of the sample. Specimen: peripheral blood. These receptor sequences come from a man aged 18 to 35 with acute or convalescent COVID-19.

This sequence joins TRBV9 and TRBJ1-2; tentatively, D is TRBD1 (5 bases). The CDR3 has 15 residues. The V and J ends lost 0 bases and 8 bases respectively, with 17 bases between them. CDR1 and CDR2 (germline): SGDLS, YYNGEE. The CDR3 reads CASSVGSGYSNGYTF. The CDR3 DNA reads TGTGCCAGCAGCGTAGGGTCAGGGTATTCCAACGGCTACACCTTC.

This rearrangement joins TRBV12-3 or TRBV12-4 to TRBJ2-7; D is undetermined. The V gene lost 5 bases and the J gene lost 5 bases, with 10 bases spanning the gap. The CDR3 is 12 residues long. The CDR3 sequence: CASSGVSDEQYF. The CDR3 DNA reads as TGTGCCAGCAGTGGTGTTAGTGACGAGCAGTACTTC.

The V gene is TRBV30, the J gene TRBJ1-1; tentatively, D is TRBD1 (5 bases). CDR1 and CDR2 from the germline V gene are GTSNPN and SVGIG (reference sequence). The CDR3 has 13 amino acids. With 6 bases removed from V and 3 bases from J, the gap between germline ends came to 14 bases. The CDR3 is CACSRGGYTEAFF. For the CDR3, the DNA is TGTGCCTGCTCCCGGGGGGGGTACACTGAAGCTTTCTTT.

CDR3: CASSLGVGGMNTEAFF. DNA of the CDR3: TGTGCCAGCAGTTTGGGGGTAGGGGGCATGAACACTGAAGCTTTCTTT. This chain links TRBV27 with TRBJ1-1; TRBD1 aligns across 7 bases. Germline-derived CDR1 and CDR2 are MNHEY and SMNVEV (reference sequence). V lost 3 bases to trimming and J lost 0 bases; unmatched junction nucleotides: 7. This CDR3 region has 16 residues.

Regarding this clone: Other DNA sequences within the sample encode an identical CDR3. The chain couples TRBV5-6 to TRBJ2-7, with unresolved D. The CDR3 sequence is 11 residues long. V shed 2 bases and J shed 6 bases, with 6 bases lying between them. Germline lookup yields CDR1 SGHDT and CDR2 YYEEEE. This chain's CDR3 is CASSLAFEQYF. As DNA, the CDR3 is TGTGCCAGCAGCTTAGCGTTCGAGCAGTACTTC.

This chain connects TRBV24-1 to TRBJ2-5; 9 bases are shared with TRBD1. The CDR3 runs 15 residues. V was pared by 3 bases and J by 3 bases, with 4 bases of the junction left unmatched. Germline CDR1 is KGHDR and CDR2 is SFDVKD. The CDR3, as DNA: TGTGCCACCAGTGATCCGGGACAGGGAGAAGAGACCCAGTACTTC. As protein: CATSDPGQGEETQYF.

The CDR3: CASSLKGATTEAFF. The CDR3, as DNA: TGTGCCAGCAGCTTAAAGGGGGCTACCACTGAAGCTTTCTTT. This sequence joins TRBV11-2 and TRBJ1-1; 7 nucleotides align to TRBD1. The CDR3 loop spans 14 amino acids. The trim removed 2 bases at V and 4 bases at J, leaving 4 bases unmatched. Looked up from germline, CDR1 is SGHAT and CDR2 is FQNNGV.

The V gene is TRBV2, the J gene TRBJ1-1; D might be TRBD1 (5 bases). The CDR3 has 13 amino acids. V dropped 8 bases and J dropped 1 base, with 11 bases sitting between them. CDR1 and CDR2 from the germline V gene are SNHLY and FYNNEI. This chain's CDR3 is CASGITGNTEAFF. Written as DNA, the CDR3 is TGTGCCAGCGGGATAACAGGGAACACTGAAGCTTTCTTT.

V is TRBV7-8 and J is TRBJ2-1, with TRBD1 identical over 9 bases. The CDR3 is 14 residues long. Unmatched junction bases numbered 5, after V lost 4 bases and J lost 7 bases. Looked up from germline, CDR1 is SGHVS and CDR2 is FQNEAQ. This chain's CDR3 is CASSYDRGGNEQFF. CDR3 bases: TGTGCCAGCAGCTATGACAGGGGGGGGAATGAGCAGTTCTTC.

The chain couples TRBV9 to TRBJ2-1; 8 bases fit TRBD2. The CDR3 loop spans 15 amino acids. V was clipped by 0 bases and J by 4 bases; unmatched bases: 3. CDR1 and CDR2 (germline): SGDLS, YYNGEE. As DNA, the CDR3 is TGTGCCAGCAGCGTAGGAGCGGGGGAATACAATGAGCAGTTCTTC. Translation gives CASSVGAGEYNEQFF.

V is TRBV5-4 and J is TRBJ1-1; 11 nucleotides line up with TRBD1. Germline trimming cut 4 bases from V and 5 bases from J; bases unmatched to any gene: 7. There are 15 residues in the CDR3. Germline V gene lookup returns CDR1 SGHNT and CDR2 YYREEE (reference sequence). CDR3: CASSTGQGGSTEAFF. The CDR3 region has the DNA TGTGCCAGCAGCACGGGACAGGGGGGGTCGACTGAAGCTTTCTTT.

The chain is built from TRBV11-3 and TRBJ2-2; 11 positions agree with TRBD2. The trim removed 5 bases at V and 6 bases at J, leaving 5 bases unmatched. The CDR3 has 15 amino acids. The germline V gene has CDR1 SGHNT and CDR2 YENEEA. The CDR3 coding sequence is TGTGCCAGCAGCGAAACTAGCGGGAGTGCCGGGGAGCTGTTTTTT. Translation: CASSETSGSAGELFF. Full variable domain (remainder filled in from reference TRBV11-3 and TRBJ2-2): EAGVVQSPRYKIIEKKQPVAFWCNPISGHNTLYWYLQNLGQGPELLIRYENEEAVDDSQLPKDRFSAERLKGVDSTLKIQPAELGDSAVYLCASSETSGSAGELFFGEGSRLTVL.

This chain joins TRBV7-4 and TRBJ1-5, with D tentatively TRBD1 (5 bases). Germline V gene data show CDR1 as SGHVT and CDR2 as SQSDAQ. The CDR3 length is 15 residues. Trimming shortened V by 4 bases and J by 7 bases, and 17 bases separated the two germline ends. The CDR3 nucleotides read TGTGCCAGCAGCTCATTAGGTCCAGGGAACCAGCCCCAGCATTTT. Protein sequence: CASSSLGPGNQPQHF.

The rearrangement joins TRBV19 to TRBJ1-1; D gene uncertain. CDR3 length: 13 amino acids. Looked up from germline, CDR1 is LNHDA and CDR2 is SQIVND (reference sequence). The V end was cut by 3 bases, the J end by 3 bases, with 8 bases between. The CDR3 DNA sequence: TGTGCCAGTAGTATGGGGAGGGACACTGAAGCTTTCTTT. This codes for CASSMGRDTEAFF.

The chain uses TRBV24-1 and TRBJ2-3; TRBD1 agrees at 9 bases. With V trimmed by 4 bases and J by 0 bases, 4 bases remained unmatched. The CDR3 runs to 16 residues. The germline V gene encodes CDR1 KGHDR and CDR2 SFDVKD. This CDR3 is CATSESGTGSTDTQYF. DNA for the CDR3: TGTGCCACCAGTGAGTCCGGGACAGGGAGCACAGATACGCAGTATTTT.

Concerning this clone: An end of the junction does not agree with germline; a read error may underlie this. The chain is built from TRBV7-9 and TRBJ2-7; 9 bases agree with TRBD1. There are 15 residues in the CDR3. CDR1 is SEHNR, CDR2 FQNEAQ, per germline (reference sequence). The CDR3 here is CASSLNSGSPGQGNF. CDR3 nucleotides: TGTGCCAGCAGCTTAAATAGCGGGTCCCCGGGACAGGGAAACTTC.

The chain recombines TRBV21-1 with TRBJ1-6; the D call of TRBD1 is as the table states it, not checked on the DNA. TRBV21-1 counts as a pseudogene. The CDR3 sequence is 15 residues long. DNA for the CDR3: TGTGCCAGCAGCACCAGGGTGGGTCGTAATTCACCCCTCCACTTT. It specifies CASSTRVGRNSPLHF.

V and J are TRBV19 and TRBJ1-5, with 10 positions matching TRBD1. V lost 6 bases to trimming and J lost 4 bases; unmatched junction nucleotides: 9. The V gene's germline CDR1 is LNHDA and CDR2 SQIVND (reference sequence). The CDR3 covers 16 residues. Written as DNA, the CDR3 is TGTGCCAGTAGCCCGGGACAGGGGTATCAGAATCAGCCCCAGCATTTT. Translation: CASSPGQGYQNQPQHF.

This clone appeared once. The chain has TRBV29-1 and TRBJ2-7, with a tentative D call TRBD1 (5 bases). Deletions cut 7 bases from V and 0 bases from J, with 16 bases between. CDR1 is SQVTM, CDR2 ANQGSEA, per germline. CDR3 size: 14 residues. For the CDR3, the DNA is TGCAGCGGCTTAGGGCAGGGAAGCTCCTACGAGCAGTACTTC. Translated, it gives CSGLGQGSSYEQYF.

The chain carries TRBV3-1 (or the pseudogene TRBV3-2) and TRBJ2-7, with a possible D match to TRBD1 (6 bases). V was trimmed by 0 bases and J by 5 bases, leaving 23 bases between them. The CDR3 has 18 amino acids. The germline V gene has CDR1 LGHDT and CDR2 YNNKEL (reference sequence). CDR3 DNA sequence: TGTGCCAGCAGCCAAGAAGGCGGGTTATTACAGGGTACCCACGAGCAGTACTTC. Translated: CASSQEGGLLQGTHEQYF.

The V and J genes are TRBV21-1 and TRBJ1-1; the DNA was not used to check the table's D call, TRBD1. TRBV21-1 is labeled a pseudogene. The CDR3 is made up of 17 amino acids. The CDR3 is CASNLGAGTEPNTEAFF. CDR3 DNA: TGTGCCAGCAACCTGGGGGCGGGGACAGAACCGAACACTGAAGCTTTCTTT.

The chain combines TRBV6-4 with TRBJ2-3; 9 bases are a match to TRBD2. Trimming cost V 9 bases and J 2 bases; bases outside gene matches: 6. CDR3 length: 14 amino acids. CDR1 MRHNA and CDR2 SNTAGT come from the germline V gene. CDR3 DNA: TGTGCCAGTAGCGGGAGAGGTGACACAGATACGCAGTATTTT. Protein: CASSGRGDTDTQYF.